This T cell receptor (beta chain) is drawn from a study of blood T cells in healthy people across ages. Germline values: CDR1 MNHEY, CDR2 SMNVEV (reference sequence). The CDR3 contains 12 residues. Trimming cost V 6 bases and J 6 bases, with 9 bases left between them. This clonotype was seen repeatedly, ten times or more. Combining a sample-barcoded 5' primer with a J-beta primer mix, a second PCR ran for about 7 to 11 cycles. TCRdb re-analysed the 5' RACE reads in MiXCR, keeping a single row per CDR3 protein. Of around 1,000,000 distinct CDR3 sequences listed, approximately 26% were seen once; the top ten hold 0.75%. These data were also reused for a study on T cells of mothers and their children.

V is TRBV27 and J is TRBJ2-1, with D unresolved. The receptor was derived from a girl aged 2 to 9 in good health. Sequenced sample: blood. CDR3 sequence (DNA): TGTGCCAGCAGCTTAATTGGCAATGAGCAGTTCTTC. It is translated as CASSLIGNEQFF.